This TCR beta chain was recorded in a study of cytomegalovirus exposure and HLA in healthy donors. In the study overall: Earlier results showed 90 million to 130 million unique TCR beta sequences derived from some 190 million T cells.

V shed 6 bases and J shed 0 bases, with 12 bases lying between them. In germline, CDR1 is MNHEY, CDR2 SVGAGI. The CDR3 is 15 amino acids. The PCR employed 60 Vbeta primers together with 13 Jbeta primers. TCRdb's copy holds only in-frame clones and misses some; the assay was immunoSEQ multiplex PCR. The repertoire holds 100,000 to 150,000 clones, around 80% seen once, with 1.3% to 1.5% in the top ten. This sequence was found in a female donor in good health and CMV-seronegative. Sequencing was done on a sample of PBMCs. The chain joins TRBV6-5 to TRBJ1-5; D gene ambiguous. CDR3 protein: CASSEGRFSNQPQHF. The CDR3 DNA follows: TGTGCCAGCAGCGAGGGTAGATTTAGCAATCAGCCCCAGCATTTT.